Described below is a single T cell receptor (beta chain) sequence and its context. The record originates from a study of OX40 agonist ivuxolimab in advanced cancers. The method was immunoSEQ multiplex PCR; TCRdb's version includes in-frame clones alone and lacks a portion of them. Of tens of thousands of clones listed, roughly 82% are singletons. The CDR3 length is 14 residues. The germline V and J ends were trimmed by 5 bases and 6 bases, with 15 bases remaining between them. CDR1 and CDR2 from the germline V gene are SGHAT and FQNNGV. Here the sequenced sample was CD4+ or CD8+ T cells sorted from blood, taken in a trial of the OX40 agonist ivuxolimab. The sequence derives from an adult with an advanced solid tumor such as melanoma, head and neck, liver or kidney cancer. The rearrangement uses TRBV11-2 and TRBJ2-3, with D maybe TRBD2 (6 bases). The CDR3 DNA reads as TGTGCCAGCAGCGTGTTGGGGGGAGGCGATACGCAGTATTTT. It is translated as CASSVLGGGDTQYF.